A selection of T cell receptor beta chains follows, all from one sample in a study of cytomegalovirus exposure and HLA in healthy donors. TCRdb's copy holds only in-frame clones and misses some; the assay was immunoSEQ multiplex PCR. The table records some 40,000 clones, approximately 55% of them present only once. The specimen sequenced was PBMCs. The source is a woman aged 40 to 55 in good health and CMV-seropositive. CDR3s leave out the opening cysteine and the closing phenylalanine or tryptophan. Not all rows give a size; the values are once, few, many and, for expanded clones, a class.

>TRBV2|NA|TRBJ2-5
ASSGTGAMVGSQY
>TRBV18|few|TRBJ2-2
ASSPGQGRAGELF
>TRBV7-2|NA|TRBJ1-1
ASSLSPGTGLEAF
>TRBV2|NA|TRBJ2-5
ASSPRLAGGLIAETQY
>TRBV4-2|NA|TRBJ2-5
ASSQHSGTQETQY
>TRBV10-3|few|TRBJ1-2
AISELRGQARYGYT
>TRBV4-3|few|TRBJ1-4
ASSQVDRDEKLF
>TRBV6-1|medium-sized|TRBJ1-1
ASNAIGGTEAF
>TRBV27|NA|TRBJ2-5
ASSIQLGRGETQY
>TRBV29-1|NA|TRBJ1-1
SVDRGQGAYTEAF
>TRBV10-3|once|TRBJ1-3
AISESAGTGLSGNTIY
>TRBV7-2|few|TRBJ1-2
ASSKNTGRVSYGYT
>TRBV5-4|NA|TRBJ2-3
ASSKGGSSGGGTDTQY
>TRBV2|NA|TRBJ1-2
ASRGTGGKVGGYT
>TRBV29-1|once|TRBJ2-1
SVDPPRTSGGARSYNEQF
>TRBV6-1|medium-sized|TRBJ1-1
ASSGFPRGRGNAEAF
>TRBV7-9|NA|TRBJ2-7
ASSLASGVYEQY
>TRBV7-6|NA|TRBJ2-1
ASSFSYNEQF
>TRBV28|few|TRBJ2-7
ASRTGTGGSYEQY
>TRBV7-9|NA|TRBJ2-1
ASSLEGQGGNEQF
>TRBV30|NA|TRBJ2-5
AWSIGTSGTASAGTQY
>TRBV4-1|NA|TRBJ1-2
ASSQDFGTPRNYGYT
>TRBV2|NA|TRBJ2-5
ASSVLAGGGY
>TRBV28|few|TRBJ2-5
ASSFTDRVETQY
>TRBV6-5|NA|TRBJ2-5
ASSYAREETQY
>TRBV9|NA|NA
ASSAGTGVVEQY
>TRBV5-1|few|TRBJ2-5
ASSLVSMAQETQY
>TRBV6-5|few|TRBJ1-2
ASTTGQGNYGYT
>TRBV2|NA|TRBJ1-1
ASLIQIPNTEAF
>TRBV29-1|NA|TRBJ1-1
SAWPVGGGTEAF
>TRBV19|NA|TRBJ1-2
ASYGKFNYGYT
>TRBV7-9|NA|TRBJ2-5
ASTASPRRGETQY
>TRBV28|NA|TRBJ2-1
ASKDGTGGAGAMGQF
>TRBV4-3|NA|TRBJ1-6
ASSDVDSAGSPLH
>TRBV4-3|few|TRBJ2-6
ASSQESSSGANVLT
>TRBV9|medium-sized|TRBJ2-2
ASSVRRDSENTGELF
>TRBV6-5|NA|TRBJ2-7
ASTSGTGAEEQY
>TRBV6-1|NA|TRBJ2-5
ASSDKAGAQETQY
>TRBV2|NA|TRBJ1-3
ASSEQGRVGNTIY
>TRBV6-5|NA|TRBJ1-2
ASTGQGRRGYT
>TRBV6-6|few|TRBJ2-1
ASRLAGPYNEQF
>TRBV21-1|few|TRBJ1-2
ASTQLLDREGRDYGYT
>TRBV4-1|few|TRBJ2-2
ASSHRDRDSGELF
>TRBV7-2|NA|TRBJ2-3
ASSLGQGHTDTQY
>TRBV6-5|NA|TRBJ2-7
ASRRGTGESYEQY
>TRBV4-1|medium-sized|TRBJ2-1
ASSQVGGGAYNEQF
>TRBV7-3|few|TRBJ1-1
ASSSANRGNTEAF
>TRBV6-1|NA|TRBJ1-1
ASREPGQVDGAF
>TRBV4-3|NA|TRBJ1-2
ASSRVRQGDDGYT
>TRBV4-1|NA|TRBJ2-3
ASSQDAIPQGVDTQY
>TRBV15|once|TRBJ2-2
ATSSRGDSGELF
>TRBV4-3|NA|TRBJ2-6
ASSQVPAGVGSGANVLT
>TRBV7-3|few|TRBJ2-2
ASSLLTTSGELF
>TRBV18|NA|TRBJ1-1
ASSPQGQGNTEAF
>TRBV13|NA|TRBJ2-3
ASSLVGLAGYTDTQY
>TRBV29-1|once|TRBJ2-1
SVSQGVWKGNEQF
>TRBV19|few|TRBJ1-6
ASSSGDGRNSPLH